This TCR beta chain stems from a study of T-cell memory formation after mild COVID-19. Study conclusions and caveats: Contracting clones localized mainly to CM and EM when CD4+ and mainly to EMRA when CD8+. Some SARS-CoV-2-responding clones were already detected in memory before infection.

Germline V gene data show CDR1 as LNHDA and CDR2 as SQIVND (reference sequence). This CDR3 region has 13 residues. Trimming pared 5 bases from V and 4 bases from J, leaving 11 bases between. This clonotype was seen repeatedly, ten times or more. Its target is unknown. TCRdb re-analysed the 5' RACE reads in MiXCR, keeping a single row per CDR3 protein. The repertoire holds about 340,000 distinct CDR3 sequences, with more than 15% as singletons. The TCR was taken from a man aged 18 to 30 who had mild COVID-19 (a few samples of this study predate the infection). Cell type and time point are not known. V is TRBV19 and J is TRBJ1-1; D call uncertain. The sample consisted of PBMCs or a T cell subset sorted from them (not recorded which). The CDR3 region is CASSSRGRTEAFF. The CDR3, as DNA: TGTGCCAGTAGTTCCAGAGGTCGCACTGAAGCTTTCTTT.